These 2 T cell receptor beta chains were sequenced from one sample in a study of human T cells and chemical hapten exposure (dated by TCRdb to the early 2020s). The sample's time point, from its label and the paper: patch test 1, 2 weeks after DPC sensitization. Explained via the paper, the treatment or condition label denotes: therapeutic diphenylcyclopropenone sensitization with weekly scalp DPC. To prepare the library, RACE was applied. Sequencing used a NextSeq 500. Using fastp at Q25 and MiXCR, TCRdb reprocessed the public reads and kept productive beta chains. Each record represents a unique CDR3 protein, reported with the most common genes and DNA among its rows. In this sample the table shows roughly 86,000 distinct CDR3 sequences, 10% of which occur a single time. Approximately 2.2% of the sample goes to the ten largest clones. The source material was whole blood, sampled in connection with sensitization to the hapten diphenylcyclopropenone (DPC). The origin of the receptors is a man aged 35-49 years with alopecia areata. Some clones in this sample may be carry-over from other donors' samples.

The chain recombines TRBV7-4 with TRBJ2-3, with 10 bases identical to TRBD2. This CDR3 has 21 residues. CDR1 SGHVT and CDR2 SQSDAQ come from the germline V gene. J gave up 1 base and V 0 bases, and 16 bases lay outside the gene matches. The CDR3 nucleotides read TGTGCCAGCAGCTTAGCGCTTGCGGGGGTCTCCGGGACTAGCGGCACAGATACGCAGTATTTT. Amino acids: CASSLALAGVSGTSGTDTQYF.

This clonotype was seen a handful of times. This chain links TRBV7-9 with TRBJ2-7; D perhaps matches TRBD2 (6 bases). The CDR3 is made up of 14 amino acids. V lost 4 bases, J lost 3 bases, and 13 bases lay in between. Germline loops: CDR1 SEHNR, CDR2 FQNEAQ (reference sequence). CDR3 nucleotides: TGTGCCAGCAGCTCCGGGCGGCGGGGCTACGAGCAGTACGTC. It translates to CASSSGRRGYEQYV.